Below are 18 T cell receptor beta chains sequenced from a single sample in a study of graft-versus-host responses after intestinal transplantation. These receptors' antigens are unknown. Assay used: immunoSEQ multiplex PCR; TCRdb lists only in-frame clones, some missing. The repertoire holds more than 95,000 clones, with 92% as singletons. Specimen: unstimulated CD4+ T cells sorted from spleen or lymph node cells, collected before intestinal transplant. Receptors originate from a human donor who received an intestinal transplant.

This sequence joins TRBV6-5 and TRBJ2-7, with D possibly being TRBD1 (6 bases). The length of the CDR3 is 15 residues. V was shortened by 5 bases and J by 1 base, with 15 bases between the two germline ends. CDR1 is MNHEY, CDR2 SVGAGI, per germline. The CDR3 protein is CASSATGQPSYEQYF. The CDR3 coding sequence is TGTGCCAGCAGTGCTACAGGGCAACCTTCCTACGAGCAGTACTTC.

The chain has TRBV7-2 and TRBJ2-7, with TRBD2 identical over 11 bases. The CDR3 length is 16 residues. The V segment lost 5 bases and the J segment 2 bases; nucleotides outside the gene matches: 8. Germline CDR1 is SGHTA and CDR2 is FQGNSA. CDR3 in amino acids: CASSLSTSGDPYEQYF. The CDR3 DNA follows: TGTGCCAGCAGCCTATCGACTAGCGGGGATCCCTACGAGCAGTACTTC.

CDR3 protein: CASSLRQGTSYEQYF. CDR3 nucleotide sequence: TGTGCCAGCAGCTTAAGGCAGGGGACCTCCTACGAGCAGTACTTC. The chain joins TRBV7-9 to TRBJ2-7, with a weak D call TRBD1 (6 bases). CDR1 is SEHNR and CDR2 is FQNEAQ in the germline V gene (reference sequence). The CDR3 has 15 residues. The ends were cut back, 2 bases at V and 0 bases at J, with 11 bases in the middle.

The chain links TRBV19 to TRBJ1-5; the match to TRBD1 covers 7 bases. Unmatched junction bases numbered 3, after V lost 3 bases and J lost 1 base. CDR3 length: 15 amino acids. Germline lookup yields CDR1 LNHDA and CDR2 SQIVND (reference sequence). The DNA for the CDR3 is TGTGCCAGTAGTATGGGGACAGTAAGCAATCAGCCCCAGCATTTT. Translating gives CASSMGTVSNQPQHF.

As DNA, the CDR3 is TGTGCCTGGAGTGACTGGGACAGGATGAACACTGAAGCTTTCTTT. Residues: CAWSDWDRMNTEAFF. The chain joins TRBV30 to TRBJ1-1; 8 bases agree with TRBD1. The CDR3 is made up of 15 amino acids. The ends lost 1 base at V and 0 bases at J; junction bases unmatched: 4. Germline lookup yields CDR1 GTSNPN and CDR2 SVGIG (reference sequence).

The rearrangement uses TRBV7-2 and TRBJ1-2; 7 nucleotides match TRBD1. The junction had 10 bases not matched to a gene; V was cut back by 11 bases and J by 4 bases. The CDR3 sequence is 13 residues long. Germline CDR1 reads SGHTA; CDR2 reads FQGNSA. CDR3 coding DNA: TGTGCCGCCGGGACAGATTCCACCTATGGCTACACCTTC. As protein: CAAGTDSTYGYTF.

The chain employs TRBV5-4 and TRBJ2-7; D is possibly TRBD1 (6 bases). The CDR3 covers 14 residues. Trimming took 0 bases from V and 4 from J, leaving 11 bases between them. CDR1 and CDR2 (germline): SGHNT, YYREEE (reference sequence). The CDR3 DNA reads TGTGCCAGCAGCTTGGGAACTACAGGGTACGAGCAGTACTTC. As protein: CASSLGTTGYEQYF.

The V call is TRBV10-3, the J call TRBJ1-2; D might be TRBD1 (6 bases). Germline CDR1 reads ENHRY; CDR2 reads SYGVKD. Deletions cut 6 bases from V and 4 bases from J, with 15 bases between. The CDR3 length is 14 residues. CDR3 sequence (DNA): TGTGCCATCAGCCTAAAACAGGGTTCCTATGGCTACACCTTC. It specifies CAISLKQGSYGYTF.

The genes are TRBV29-1 and TRBJ2-1, with TRBD2 as a possible D gene (6 bases). V was shortened by 5 bases and J by 5 bases, with 19 bases between the two germline ends. This CDR3 is built from 15 residues. Germline V CDR1 and CDR2: SQVTM, ANQGSEA. This CDR3 is CSVHLGGSADNEQFF. CDR3 DNA: TGCAGCGTTCATCTTGGGGGGAGCGCAGACAATGAGCAGTTCTTC.

The genes are TRBV6-6 and TRBJ1-1; possible D gene TRBD1, 6 bases. CDR1 MNHNY and CDR2 SVGAGI come from the germline V gene (reference sequence). Trimming removed 5 bases at V and 2 bases at J, with 15 bases between. CDR3 size: 15 residues. CDR3 DNA: TGTGCCAGCAGTCCCCAAAGGGGACAAAACACTGAAGCTTTCTTT. Residues: CASSPQRGQNTEAFF.

The rearrangement links TRBV30 to TRBJ1-1; D possibly corresponds to TRBD1 (5 bases). Trimming pared 3 bases from V and 4 bases from J, leaving 15 bases between. The CDR3 has 14 amino acids. CDR1 and CDR2 from the germline V gene are GTSNPN and SVGIG (reference sequence). CDR3 protein: CAWSRMGGGTEAFF. DNA of the CDR3: TGTGCCTGGAGCCGAATGGGGGGTGGCACTGAAGCTTTCTTT.

As regards this clone: The same CDR3 also results from other DNA sequences found in this sample. The genes are TRBV6-5 and TRBJ1-1; 10 bases map to TRBD1. The CDR3 consists of 15 residues. V gave up 6 bases and J gave up 8 bases; unmatched junction bases: 12. Germline CDR1 and CDR2: MNHEY and SVGAGI. Here the CDR3 DNA reads TGTGCCAGCAGACACGACAGGGGGCGGAGGACCGAAGCTTTCTTT. Protein: CASRHDRGRRTEAFF.

The V gene is TRBV5-4, the J gene TRBJ1-2; D is possibly TRBD1 (6 bases). Germline V lookup: CDR1 SGHNT, CDR2 YYREEE (reference sequence). CDR3 length: 15 residues. V was pared by 4 bases and J by 6 bases, with 19 bases between. CDR3 in amino acids: CASSGEGRGYDGYTF. The CDR3 DNA reads TGTGCCAGCAGCGGTGAGGGGAGGGGGTATGATGGCTACACCTTC.

The chain carries TRBV5-8 and TRBJ1-1; 11 bases align to TRBD1. The V gene's germline CDR1 is SGHTS and CDR2 YDEGEE. This CDR3 contains 13 residues. Trimming cost V 5 bases and J 5 bases; bases outside gene matches: 2. The DNA for the CDR3 is TGTGCCAGCAGACGGGACAGGGGGACTGAAGCTTTCTTT. This gives the protein CASRRDRGTEAFF.

The chain links TRBV10-3 to TRBJ2-1; TRBD1 aligns across 7 bases. This CDR3 has 15 residues. Germline assignment: CDR1 ENHRY and CDR2 SYGVKD. Trimming took 6 bases from V and 6 from J; bases not matched to a gene: 11. CDR3 nucleotide sequence: TGTGCCATCAGCAAAGAACAGGGGACGGTCAATGAGCAGTTCTTC. Residues: CAISKEQGTVNEQFF.

The chain carries TRBV29-1 and TRBJ1-1; TRBD1 matches at 7 bases. Germline trimming cut 4 bases from V and 1 base from J; bases unmatched to any gene: 6. This CDR3 is built from 14 residues. Germline CDR1 SQVTM, CDR2 ANQGSEA. The CDR3 spells CSVADRASNTEAFF. The CDR3 nucleotides read TGCAGCGTTGCAGACAGGGCTTCGAACACTGAAGCTTTCTTT.

This chain joins TRBV5-4 and TRBJ2-7, with D possibly matching TRBD2 (5 bases). Germline CDR1 and CDR2: SGHNT and YYREEE (reference sequence). This CDR3 spans 17 amino acids. V lost 3 bases to trimming and J lost 1 base, with 20 bases between them. The CDR3 bases are TGTGCCAGCAGCTCCGGAGGAGTCCCGACTCAGTCCTACGAGCAGTACTTC. It translates to CASSSGGVPTQSYEQYF.

This chain links TRBV27 with TRBJ2-7, with 10 bases aligning to TRBD1. V gave up 6 bases and J gave up 6 bases; unmatched junction bases: 11. Germline loops: CDR1 MNHEY, CDR2 SMNVEV (reference sequence). The CDR3 runs to 15 residues. CDR3 loop: CASRQGTGEIREQYF. CDR3 in DNA: TGTGCCAGCAGACAGGGGACAGGGGAGATTCGCGAGCAGTACTTC.